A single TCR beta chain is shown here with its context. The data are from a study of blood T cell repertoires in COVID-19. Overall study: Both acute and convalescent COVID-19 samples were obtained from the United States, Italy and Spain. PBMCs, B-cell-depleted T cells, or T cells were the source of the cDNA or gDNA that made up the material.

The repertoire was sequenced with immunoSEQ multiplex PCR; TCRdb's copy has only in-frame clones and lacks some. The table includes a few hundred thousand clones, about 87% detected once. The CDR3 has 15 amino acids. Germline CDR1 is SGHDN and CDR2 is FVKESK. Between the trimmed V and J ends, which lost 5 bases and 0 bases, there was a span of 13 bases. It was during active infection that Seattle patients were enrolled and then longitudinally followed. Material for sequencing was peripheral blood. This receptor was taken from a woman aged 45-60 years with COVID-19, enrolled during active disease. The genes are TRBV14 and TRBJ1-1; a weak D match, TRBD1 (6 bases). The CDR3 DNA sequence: TGTGCCAGCAGCATAATACAGGGTGTGAACACTGAAGCTTTCTTT. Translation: CASSIIQGVNTEAFF.